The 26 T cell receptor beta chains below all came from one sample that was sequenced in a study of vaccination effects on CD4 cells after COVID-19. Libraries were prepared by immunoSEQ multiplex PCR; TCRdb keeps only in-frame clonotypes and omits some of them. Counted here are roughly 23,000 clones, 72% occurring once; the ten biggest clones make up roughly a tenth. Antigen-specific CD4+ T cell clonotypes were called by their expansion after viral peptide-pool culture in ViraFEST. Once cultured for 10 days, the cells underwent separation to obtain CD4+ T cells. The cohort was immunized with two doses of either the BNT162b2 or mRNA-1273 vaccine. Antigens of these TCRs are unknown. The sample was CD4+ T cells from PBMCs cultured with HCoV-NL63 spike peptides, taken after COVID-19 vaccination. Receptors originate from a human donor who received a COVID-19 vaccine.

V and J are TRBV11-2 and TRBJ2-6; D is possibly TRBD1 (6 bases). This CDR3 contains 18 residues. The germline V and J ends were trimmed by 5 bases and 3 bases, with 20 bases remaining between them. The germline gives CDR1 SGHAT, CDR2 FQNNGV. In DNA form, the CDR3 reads TGTGCCAGCAGCCTCAGGGGCGGATCTTTATTTGGGGCCAACGTCCTGACTTTC. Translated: CASSLRGGSLFGANVLTF.

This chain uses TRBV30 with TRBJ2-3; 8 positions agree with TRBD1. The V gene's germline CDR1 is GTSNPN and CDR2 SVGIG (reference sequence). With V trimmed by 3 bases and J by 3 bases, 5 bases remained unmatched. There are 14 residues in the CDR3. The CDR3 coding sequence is TGTGCCTGGAGGACAGGGGTGGGGACAGATACGCAGTATTTT. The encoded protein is CAWRTGVGTDTQYF.

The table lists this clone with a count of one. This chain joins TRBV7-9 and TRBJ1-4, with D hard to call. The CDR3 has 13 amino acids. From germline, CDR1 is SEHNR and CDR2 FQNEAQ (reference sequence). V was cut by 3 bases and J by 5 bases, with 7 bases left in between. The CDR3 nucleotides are TGTGCCAGCAGCTTCCGCTGGAATGAAAAACTGTTTTTT. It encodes CASSFRWNEKLFF.

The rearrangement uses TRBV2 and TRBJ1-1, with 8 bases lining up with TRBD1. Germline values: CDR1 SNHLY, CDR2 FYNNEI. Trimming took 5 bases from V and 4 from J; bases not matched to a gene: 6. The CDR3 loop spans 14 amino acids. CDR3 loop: CASSWDRRGTEAFF. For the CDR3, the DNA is TGTGCCAGCAGTTGGGACAGGAGGGGCACTGAAGCTTTCTTT.

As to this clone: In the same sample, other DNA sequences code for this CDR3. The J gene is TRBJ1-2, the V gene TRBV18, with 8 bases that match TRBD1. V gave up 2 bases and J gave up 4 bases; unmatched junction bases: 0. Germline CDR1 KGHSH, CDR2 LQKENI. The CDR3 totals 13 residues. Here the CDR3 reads CASSPDRGYGYTF. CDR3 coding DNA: TGTGCCAGCTCACCAGACAGGGGCTATGGCTACACCTTC. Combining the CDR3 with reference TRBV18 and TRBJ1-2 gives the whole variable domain NAGVMQNPRHLVRRRGQEARLRCSPMKGHSHVYWYRQLPEEGLKFMVYLQKENIIDESGMPKERFSAEFPKEGPSILRIQQVVRGDSAAYFCASSPDRGYGYTFGSGTRLTVV.

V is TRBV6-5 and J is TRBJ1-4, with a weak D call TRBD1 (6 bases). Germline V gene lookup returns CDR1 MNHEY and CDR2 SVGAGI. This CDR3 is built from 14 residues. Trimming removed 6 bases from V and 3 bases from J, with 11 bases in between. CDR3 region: CASRQGAANEKLFF. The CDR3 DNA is TGTGCCAGCAGACAGGGAGCAGCTAATGAAAAACTGTTTTTT.

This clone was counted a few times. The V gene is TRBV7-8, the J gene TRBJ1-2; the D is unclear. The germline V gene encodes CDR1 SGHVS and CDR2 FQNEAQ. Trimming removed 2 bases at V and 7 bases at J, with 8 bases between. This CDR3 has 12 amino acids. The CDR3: CASSLYGFGYTF. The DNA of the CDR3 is TGTGCCAGCAGCTTATACGGGTTTGGCTACACCTTC. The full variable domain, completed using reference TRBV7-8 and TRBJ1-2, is GAGVSQSPRYKVAKRGQDVALRCDPISGHVSLFWYQQALGQGPEFLTYFQNEAQLDKSGLPSDRFFAERPEGSVSTLKIQRTQQEDSAVYLCASSLYGFGYTFGSGTRLTVV.

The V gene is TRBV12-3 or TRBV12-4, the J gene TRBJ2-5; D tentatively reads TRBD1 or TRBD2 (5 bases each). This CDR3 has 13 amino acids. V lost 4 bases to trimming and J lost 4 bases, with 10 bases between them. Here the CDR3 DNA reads TGTGCCAGCAGTTCTGGGGGACCAGAGACCCAGTACTTC. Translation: CASSSGGPETQYF.

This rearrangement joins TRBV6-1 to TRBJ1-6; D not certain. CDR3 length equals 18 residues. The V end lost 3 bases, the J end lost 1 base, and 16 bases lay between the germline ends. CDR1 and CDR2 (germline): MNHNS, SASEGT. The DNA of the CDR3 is TGTGCCAGCAGTGACTTAGAGGGCCCATTTTCCTATAATTCACCCCTCCACTTT. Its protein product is CASSDLEGPFSYNSPLHF.

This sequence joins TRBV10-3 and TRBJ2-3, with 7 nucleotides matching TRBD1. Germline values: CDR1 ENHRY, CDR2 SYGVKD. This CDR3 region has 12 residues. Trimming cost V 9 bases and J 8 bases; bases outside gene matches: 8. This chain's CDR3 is CAIGQEEGTQYF. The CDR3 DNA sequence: TGTGCCATTGGACAGGAAGAAGGTACGCAGTATTTT.

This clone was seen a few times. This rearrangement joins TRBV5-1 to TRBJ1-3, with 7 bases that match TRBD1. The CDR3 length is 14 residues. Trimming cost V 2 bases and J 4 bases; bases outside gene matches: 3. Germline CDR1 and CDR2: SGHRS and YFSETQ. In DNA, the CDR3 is TGCGCCAGCAGCTTAAGGGGGCTCGGAAACACCATATATTTT. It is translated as CASSLRGLGNTIYF. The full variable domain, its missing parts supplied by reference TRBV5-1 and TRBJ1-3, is KAGVTQTPRYLIKTRGQQVTLSCSPISGHRSVSWYQQTPGQGLQFLFEYFSETQRNKGNFPGRFSGRQFSNSRSEMNVSTLELGDSALYLCASSLRGLGNTIYFGEGSWLTVV.

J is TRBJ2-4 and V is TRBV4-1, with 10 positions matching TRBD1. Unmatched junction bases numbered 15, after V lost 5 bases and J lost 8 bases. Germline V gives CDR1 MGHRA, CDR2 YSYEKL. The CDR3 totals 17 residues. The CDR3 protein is CASSFLVGGQGIDIQYF. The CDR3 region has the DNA TGCGCCAGCAGCTTCCTTGTGGGGGGACAGGGGATTGACATTCAGTACTTC.

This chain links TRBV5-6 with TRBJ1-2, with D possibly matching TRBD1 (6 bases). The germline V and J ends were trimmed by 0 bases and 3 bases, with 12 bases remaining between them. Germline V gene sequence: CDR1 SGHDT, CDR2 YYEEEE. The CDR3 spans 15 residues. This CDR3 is CASSLDRGQDYGYTF. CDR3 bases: TGTGCCAGCAGCTTGGATCGGGGACAAGACTATGGCTACACCTTC.

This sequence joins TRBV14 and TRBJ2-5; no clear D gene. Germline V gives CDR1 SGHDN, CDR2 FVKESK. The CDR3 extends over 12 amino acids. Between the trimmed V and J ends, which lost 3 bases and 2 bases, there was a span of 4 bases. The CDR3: CASSQVQETQYF. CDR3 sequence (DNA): TGTGCCAGCAGCCAGGTACAAGAGACCCAGTACTTC.

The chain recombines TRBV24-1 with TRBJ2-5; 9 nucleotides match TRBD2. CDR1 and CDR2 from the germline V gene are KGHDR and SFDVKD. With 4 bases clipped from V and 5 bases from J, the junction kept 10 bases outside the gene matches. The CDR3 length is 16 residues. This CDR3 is CATSEPIAGAEETQYF. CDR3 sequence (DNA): TGTGCCACCAGTGAACCCATAGCGGGGGCGGAGGAGACCCAGTACTTC.

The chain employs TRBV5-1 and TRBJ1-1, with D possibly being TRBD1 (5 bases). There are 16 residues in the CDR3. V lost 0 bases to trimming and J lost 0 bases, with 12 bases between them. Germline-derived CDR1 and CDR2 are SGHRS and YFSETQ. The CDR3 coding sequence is TGCGCCAGCAGCTTGGGGACACCGGTGATGAACACTGAAGCTTTCTTT. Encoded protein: CASSLGTPVMNTEAFF.

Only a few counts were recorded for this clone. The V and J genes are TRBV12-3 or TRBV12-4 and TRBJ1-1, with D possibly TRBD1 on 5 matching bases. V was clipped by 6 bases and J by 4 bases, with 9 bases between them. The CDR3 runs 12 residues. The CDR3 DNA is TGTGCCAGCAGCAATAGGGGCACTGAAGCTTTCTTT. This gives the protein CASSNRGTEAFF.

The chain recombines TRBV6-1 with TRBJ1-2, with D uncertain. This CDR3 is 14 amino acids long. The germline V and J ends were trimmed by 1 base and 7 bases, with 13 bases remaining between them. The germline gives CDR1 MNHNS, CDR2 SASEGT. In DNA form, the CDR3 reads TGTGCCAGCAGTGAAGTCGGGCGTCCGGCTGGCTACACCTTC. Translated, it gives CASSEVGRPAGYTF.

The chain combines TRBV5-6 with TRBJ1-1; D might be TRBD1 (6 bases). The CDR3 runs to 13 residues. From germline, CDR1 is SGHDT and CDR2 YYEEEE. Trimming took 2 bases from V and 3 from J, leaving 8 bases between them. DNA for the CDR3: TGTGCCAGCAGCTTACAGGGCGACACTGAAGCTTTCTTT. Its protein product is CASSLQGDTEAFF.

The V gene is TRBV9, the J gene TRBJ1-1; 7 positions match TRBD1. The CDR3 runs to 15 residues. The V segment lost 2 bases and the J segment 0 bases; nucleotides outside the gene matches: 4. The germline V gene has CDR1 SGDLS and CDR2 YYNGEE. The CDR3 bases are TGTGCCAGCAGCGTCATGGGACAGTTGAACACTGAAGCTTTCTTT. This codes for CASSVMGQLNTEAFF.

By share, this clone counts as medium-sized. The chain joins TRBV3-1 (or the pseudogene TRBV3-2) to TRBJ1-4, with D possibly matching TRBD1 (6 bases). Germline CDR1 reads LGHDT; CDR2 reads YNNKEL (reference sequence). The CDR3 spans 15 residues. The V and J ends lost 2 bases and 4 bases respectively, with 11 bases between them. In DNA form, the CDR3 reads TGTGCCAGCAGCCAAACACAGGGCCTTAATGAAAAACTGTTTTTT. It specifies CASSQTQGLNEKLFF.

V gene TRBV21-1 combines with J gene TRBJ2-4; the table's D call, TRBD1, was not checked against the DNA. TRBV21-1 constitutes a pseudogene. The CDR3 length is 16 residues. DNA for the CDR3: TGTGCCAGCAGCATGGGGGCTAATCTAGCCAAAAACATTCAGTACTTC. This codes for CASSMGANLAKNIQYF.

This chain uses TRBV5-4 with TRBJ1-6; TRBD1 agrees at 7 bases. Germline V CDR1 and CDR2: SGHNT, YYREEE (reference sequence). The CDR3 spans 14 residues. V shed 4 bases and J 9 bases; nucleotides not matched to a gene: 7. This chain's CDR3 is CASSRYDRASPLHF. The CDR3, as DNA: TGTGCCAGCAGCAGATATGACAGGGCTTCACCCCTCCACTTT.

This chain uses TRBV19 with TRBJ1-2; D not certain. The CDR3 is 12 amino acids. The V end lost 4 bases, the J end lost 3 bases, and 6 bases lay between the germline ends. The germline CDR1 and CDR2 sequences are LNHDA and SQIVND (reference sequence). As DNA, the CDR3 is TGTGCCAGTAGTAGGGCTGACTATGGCTACACCTTC. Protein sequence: CASSRADYGYTF.

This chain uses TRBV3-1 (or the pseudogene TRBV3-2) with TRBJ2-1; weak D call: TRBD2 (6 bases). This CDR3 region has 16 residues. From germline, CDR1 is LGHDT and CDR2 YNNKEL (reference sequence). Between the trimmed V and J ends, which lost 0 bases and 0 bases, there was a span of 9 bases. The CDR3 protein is CASSQDPGSSYNEQFF. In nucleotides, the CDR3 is TGTGCCAGCAGCCAAGATCCCGGGAGCTCCTACAATGAGCAGTTCTTC.

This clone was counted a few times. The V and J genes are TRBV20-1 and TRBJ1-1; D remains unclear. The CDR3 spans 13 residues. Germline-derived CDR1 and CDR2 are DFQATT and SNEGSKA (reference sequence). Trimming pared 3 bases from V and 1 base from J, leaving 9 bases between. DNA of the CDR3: TGCAGTGCTAGTTTCGGTGGGAACACTGAAGCTTTCTTT. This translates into CSASFGGNTEAFF.